This T cell receptor (beta chain) came from a study of blood T cell repertoires in COVID-19. Here immunoSEQ multiplex PCR was the method, and the copy in TCRdb shows in-frame clones only, minus some. The table lists about 110,000 clones, over 75% of them singletons. The specimen sequenced was peripheral blood. This TCR was recovered from a woman of 80 years or more with active or convalescent COVID-19.

The CDR3 coding sequence is TGTGCCAGCAGATCCTGGGACAGGGCGAACACCGGGGAGCTGTTTTTT. Its translation: CASRSWDRANTGELFF. The chain uses TRBV2 and TRBJ2-2; 9 bases align to TRBD1. From germline, CDR1 is SNHLY and CDR2 FYNNEI. J gave up 0 bases and V 6 bases, and 5 bases lay outside the gene matches. The CDR3 totals 16 residues.